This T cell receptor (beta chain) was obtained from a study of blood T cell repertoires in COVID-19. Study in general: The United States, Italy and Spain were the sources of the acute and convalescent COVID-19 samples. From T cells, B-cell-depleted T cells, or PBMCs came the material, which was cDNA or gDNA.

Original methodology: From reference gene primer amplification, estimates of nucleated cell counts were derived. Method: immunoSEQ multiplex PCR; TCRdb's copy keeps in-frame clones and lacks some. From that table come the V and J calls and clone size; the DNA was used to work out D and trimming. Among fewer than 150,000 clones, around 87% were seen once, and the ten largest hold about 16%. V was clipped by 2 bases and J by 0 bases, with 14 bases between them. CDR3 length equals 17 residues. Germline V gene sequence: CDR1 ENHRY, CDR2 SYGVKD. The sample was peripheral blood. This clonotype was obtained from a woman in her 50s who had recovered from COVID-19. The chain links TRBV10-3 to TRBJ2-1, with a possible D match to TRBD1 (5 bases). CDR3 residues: CAISEGAANPSYNEQFF. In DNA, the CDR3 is TGTGCCATCAGTGAGGGGGCCGCGAATCCCTCCTACAATGAGCAGTTCTTC.